These 10 T cell receptor beta chains came from one sample sequenced in a study of regulatory T cells in long-lasting Graves disease (dated by TCRdb to the early 2020s). The time point label of this sample denotes: newly diagnosed GD, antithyroid drugs for less than 3 months. For both TCR sequencing and RNA sequencing, RNA was extracted from PBMCs in TRIzol. Receptor libraries were prepared by multiplex PCR. These reads were obtained on an Illumina HiSeq 4000. iRepertoire HTBI primers and Arm-PCR amplification of CDR3 regions were used to construct TCR beta libraries. The public reads were quality trimmed at Q25 with fastp and then assembled into clones with MiXCR by TCRdb, keeping productive beta chains. Under each unique CDR3 protein, matching rows form one entry showing the most common genes and DNA. The sample yields roughly 400,000 distinct CDR3 sequences; roughly 15% were counted once. Of the sample, about 23% falls within the top ten clones.

The same data also contributed to another study, on T cells in Graves' hyperthyroidism and ophthalmopathy.

The specimen comprised peripheral blood mononuclear cells (PBMCs), sampled at new diagnosis, from a patient treated with antithyroid drugs. Receptors originate from a young woman with Graves disease. Donor details come from another sample of the same person, matched by shared clones.

This clonotype was seen at least ten times. This chain links TRBV5-1 with TRBJ1-1, with D perhaps TRBD1 (5 bases). The CDR3 covers 13 residues. Germline V gives CDR1 SGHRS, CDR2 YFSETQ. Trimming removed 0 bases at V and 8 bases at J, with 11 bases between. CDR3 sequence reads: CASSLDLWGEAFF. DNA for the CDR3: TGCGCCAGCAGCTTGGATTTGTGGGGCGAAGCTTTCTTT.

This clonotype was counted many times. The chain joins TRBV20-1 to TRBJ1-5; the D gene is possibly TRBD1 (6 bases). Germline-derived CDR1 and CDR2 are DFQATT and SNEGSKA (reference sequence). Trimming took off 3 bases at V and 7 bases at J, with 13 bases between the two ends. The CDR3 is 13 amino acids. As DNA, the CDR3 is TGCAGTGCTAGTGCCGGGGGCGGGCAGCCCCAGCATTTT. This codes for CSASAGGGQPQHF.

This clonotype was detected many times. This rearrangement joins TRBV6-1 to TRBJ2-1; TRBD2 might be the D (6 bases). The length of the CDR3 is 15 residues. Trimming stripped 6 bases from V and 4 bases from J, with 16 bases between. Germline V gene sequence: CDR1 MNHNS, CDR2 SASEGT. The CDR3 DNA reads as TGTGCCAGCAGGACCCGGAGGGCCAATTACAATGAGCAGTTCTTC. This sequence encodes CASRTRRANYNEQFF.

This clonotype has at least ten counts. The chain has TRBV12-3 or TRBV12-4 and TRBJ2-1; a weak D match, TRBD2 (5 bases). V dropped 5 bases and J dropped 11 bases, with 10 bases sitting between them. The CDR3 sequence is 11 residues long. Here the CDR3 DNA reads TGTGCCAGCAGTCGAGGGAGTAAGCAGTTCTTC. Amino acid sequence: CASSRGSKQFF.

At least ten counts were recorded for this clonotype. The gene calls are TRBV12-3 or TRBV12-4 and TRBJ2-1, with 9 positions matching TRBD2. The CDR3 loop spans 15 amino acids. With 7 bases clipped from V and 3 bases from J, the junction kept 7 bases outside the gene matches. The CDR3 loop reads CASTLAGHFYNEQFF. The CDR3 DNA is TGTGCCAGCACCCTAGCGGGGCATTTCTACAATGAGCAGTTCTTC.

This clonotype was counted at least ten times. The gene calls are TRBV20-1 and TRBJ2-7, with TRBD1 identical over 8 bases. V shed 6 bases and J 3 bases; nucleotides not matched to a gene: 7. The CDR3 spans 13 residues. The V gene's germline CDR1 is DFQATT and CDR2 SNEGSKA (reference sequence). In DNA form, the CDR3 reads TGCAGTGCCCCCGAGACAGGGGACTACGAGCAGTACTTC. Residues: CSAPETGDYEQYF.

This clonotype occurred a few times. The chain couples TRBV5-1 to TRBJ1-2, with D uncertain. This CDR3 is built from 14 residues. Per germline, CDR1 SGHRS and CDR2 YFSETQ. V lost 1 base to trimming and J lost 2 bases, with 9 bases between them. The CDR3, as DNA: TGCGCCAGCAGCTTGTCCGGGCAGAACTATGGCTACACCTTC. Protein product: CASSLSGQNYGYTF. Supplemented by reference TRBV5-1 and TRBJ1-2, the full variable domain reads KAGVTQTPRYLIKTRGQQVTLSCSPISGHRSVSWYQQTPGQGLQFLFEYFSETQRNKGNFPGRFSGRQFSNSRSEMNVSTLELGDSALYLCASSLSGQNYGYTFGSGTRLTVV.

This clonotype came up many times. This rearrangement joins TRBV10-1 to TRBJ1-2, with D unclear. The CDR3 extends over 13 amino acids. Deletions cut 5 bases from V and 1 base from J, with 8 bases between. Germline loops: CDR1 WNHNN, CDR2 SYGVQD (reference sequence). CDR3 sequence reads: CASSYGINYGYTF. In nucleotides, the CDR3 is TGCGCCAGCAGTTACGGGATTAACTATGGCTACACCTTC.

This clonotype was seen repeatedly, ten times or more. The CDR3, as DNA: TGTGCCAGCAGGGTCGGTGAGAAACTGTTTTTT. Residues: CASRVGEKLFF. The genes are TRBV28 and TRBJ1-4; D not certain. Trimming shortened V by 6 bases and J by 11 bases, and 10 bases separated the two germline ends. The CDR3 runs 11 residues. Germline CDR1 and CDR2: MDHEN and SYDVKM. Based on the CDR3 plus reference TRBV28 and TRBJ1-4, the full variable domain is DVKVTQSSRYLVKRTGEKVFLECVQDMDHENMFWYRQDPGLGLRLIYFSYDVKMKEKGDIPEGYSVSREKKERFSLILESASTNQTSMYLCASRVGEKLFFGSGTQLSVL.

This clonotype was picked up a small number of times. The CDR3 here is CASSESGRAGDEQFF. CDR3 nucleotide sequence: TGTGCCAGCAGCGAAAGCGGGAGGGCCGGGGATGAGCAGTTCTTC. This sequence joins TRBV9 and TRBJ2-1; 10 bases map to TRBD2. Per the germline V gene, CDR1 is SGDLS and CDR2 is YYNGEE. The CDR3 totals 15 residues. V shed 3 bases, J shed 8 bases, and the junction held 8 bases outside the gene matches.